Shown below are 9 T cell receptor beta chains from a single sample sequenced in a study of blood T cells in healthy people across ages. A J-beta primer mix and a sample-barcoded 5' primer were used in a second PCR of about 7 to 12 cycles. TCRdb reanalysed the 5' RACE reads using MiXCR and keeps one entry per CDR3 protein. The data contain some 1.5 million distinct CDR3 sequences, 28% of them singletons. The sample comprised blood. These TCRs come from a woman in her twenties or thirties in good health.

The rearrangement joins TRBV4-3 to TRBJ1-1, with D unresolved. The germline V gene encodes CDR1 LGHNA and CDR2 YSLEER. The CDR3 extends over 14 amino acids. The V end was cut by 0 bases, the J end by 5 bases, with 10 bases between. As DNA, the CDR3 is TGCGCCAGCAGCCAAGATTGGGAGGGAACTGAAGCTTTCTTT. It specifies CASSQDWEGTEAFF.

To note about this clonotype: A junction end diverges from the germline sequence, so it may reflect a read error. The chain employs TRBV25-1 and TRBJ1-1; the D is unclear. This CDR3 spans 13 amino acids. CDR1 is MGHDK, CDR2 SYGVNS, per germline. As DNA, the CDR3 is TGTACCAGCAGTTCCCCGGGCACCGCTGAAGCTTTCTTT. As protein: CTSSSPGTAEAFF.

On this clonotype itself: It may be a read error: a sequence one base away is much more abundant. The chain's CDR3 is CAGSLSGGAPLHF. CDR3 sequence (DNA): TGTGCCGGCAGTTTATCAGGGGGCGCACCCCTCCACTTT. The chain joins TRBV28 to TRBJ1-6, with 8 positions matching TRBD1. CDR1 and CDR2 (germline): MDHEN, SYDVKM. This CDR3 spans 13 amino acids.

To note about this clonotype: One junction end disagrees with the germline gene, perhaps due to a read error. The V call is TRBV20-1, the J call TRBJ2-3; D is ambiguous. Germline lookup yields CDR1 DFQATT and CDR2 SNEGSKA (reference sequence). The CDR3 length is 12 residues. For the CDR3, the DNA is TGCAGTGGGCTAGTCGGTGTAGATATGCAGTATTTT. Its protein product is CSGLVGVDMQYF.

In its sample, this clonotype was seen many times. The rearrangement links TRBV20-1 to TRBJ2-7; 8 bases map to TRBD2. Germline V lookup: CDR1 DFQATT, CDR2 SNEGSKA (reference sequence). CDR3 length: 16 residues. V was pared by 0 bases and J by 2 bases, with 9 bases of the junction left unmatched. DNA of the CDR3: TGCAGTGCTAGAGAGCCGCGGGGGGTGGAGACCTACGAGCAGTACTTC. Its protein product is CSAREPRGVETYEQYF.

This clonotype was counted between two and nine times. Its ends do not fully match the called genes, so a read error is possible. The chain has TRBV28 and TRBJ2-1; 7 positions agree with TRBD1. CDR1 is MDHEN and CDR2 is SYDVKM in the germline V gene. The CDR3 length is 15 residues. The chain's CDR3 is CASCFVQGAYNEQFF. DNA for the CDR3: TGTGCCAGCTGTTTCGTCCAGGGGGCCTACAATGAGCAGTTCTTC.

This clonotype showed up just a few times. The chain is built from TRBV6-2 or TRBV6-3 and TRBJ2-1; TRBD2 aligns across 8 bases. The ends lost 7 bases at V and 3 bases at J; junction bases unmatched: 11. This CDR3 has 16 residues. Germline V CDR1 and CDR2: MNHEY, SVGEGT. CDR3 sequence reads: CASTPPGLAGYNEQFF. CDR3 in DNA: TGTGCCAGCACCCCTCCCGGGCTAGCGGGCTACAATGAGCAGTTCTTC.

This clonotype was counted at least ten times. The DNA for the CDR3 is TGCAGTGCTAGAGGCGGGGCCGCCCTCGAGGAGCAGTTCTTC. It specifies CSARGGAALEEQFF. The rearrangement uses TRBV20-1 and TRBJ2-1; a weak D match, TRBD2 (6 bases). The germline V gene has CDR1 DFQATT and CDR2 SNEGSKA (reference sequence). Trimming left V 1 base short and J 10 bases short, with 17 bases between. The length of the CDR3 is 14 residues.

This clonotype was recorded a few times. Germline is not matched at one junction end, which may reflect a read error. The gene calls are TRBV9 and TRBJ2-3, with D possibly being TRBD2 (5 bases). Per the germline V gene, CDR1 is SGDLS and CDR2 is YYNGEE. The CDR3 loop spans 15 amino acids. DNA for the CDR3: TGTGTCAGCAGCGATGCGGGCCAGAGCACAGATACGCAGTATTTT. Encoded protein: CVSSDAGQSTDTQYF.